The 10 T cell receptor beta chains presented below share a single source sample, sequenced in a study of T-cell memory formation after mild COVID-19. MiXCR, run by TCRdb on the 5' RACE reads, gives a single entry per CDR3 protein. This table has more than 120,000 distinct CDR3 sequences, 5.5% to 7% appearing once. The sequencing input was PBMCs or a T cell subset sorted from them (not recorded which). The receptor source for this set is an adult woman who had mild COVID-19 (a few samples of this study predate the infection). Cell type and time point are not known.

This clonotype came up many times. The CDR3 reads CSVASGGGNEQFF. CDR3 nucleotide sequence: TGCAGCGTTGCAAGCGGGGGGGGAAATGAGCAGTTCTTC. V usage is TRBV29-1 and J usage is TRBJ2-1, with TRBD2 identical over 10 bases. The CDR3 consists of 13 residues. The trim removed 4 bases at V and 7 bases at J, leaving 4 bases unmatched. Germline loops: CDR1 SQVTM, CDR2 ANQGSEA.

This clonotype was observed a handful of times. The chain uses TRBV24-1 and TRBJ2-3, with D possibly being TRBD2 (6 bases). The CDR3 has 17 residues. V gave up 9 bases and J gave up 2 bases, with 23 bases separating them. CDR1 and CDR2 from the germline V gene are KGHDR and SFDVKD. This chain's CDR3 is CATVRRENGSPTDTQYF. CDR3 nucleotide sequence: TGTGCCACCGTCCGACGGGAGAATGGTTCCCCCACAGATACGCAGTATTTT.

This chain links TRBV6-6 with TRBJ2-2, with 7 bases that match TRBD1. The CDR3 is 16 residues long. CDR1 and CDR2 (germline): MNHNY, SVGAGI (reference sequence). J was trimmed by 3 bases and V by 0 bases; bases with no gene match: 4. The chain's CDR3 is CASSYSTQGDTGELFF. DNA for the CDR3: TGTGCCAGCAGTTACTCGACCCAGGGGGACACCGGGGAGCTGTTTTTT.

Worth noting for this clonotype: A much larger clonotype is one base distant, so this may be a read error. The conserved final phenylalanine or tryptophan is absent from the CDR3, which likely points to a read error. Here the CDR3 DNA reads TGTGCCAGCAGTCCCGGGACAGGGTCATCCTCCGAGCAGTACTTA. Its translation: CASSPGTGSSSEQYL. The V gene is TRBV6-6, the J gene TRBJ2-7; 9 nucleotides line up with TRBD1. This CDR3 has 15 amino acids. Germline-derived CDR1 and CDR2 are MNHNY and SVGAGI (reference sequence).

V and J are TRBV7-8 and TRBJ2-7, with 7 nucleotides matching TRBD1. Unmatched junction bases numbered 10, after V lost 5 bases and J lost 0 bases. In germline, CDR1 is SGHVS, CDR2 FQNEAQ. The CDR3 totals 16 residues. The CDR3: CASSPYDGTDSYEQYF. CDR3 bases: TGTGCCAGCAGCCCCTATGATGGGACAGACTCCTACGAGCAGTACTTC.

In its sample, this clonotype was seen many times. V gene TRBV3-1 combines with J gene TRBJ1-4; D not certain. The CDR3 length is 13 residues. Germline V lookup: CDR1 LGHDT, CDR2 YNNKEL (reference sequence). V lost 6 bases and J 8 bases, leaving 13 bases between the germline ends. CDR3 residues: CASRPASGEKLFF. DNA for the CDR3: TGTGCCAGCAGACCCGCATCTGGGGAAAAACTGTTTTTT.

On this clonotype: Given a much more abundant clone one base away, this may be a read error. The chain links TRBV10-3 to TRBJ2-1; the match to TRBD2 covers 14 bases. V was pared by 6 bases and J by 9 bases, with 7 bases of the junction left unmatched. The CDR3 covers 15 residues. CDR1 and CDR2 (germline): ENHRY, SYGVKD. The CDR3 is CAIRSGLAGEVEQFF. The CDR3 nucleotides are TGTGCCATCAGGTCGGGACTAGCGGGGGAGGTTGAGCAGTTCTTC.

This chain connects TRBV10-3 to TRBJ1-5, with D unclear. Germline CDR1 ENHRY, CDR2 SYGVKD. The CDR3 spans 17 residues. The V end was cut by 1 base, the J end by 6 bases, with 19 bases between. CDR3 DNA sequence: TGTGCCATCAGTGAGTGGGCCCCTCGGGGATCGGGTCAGCCCCAGCATTTT. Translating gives CAISEWAPRGSGQPQHF.

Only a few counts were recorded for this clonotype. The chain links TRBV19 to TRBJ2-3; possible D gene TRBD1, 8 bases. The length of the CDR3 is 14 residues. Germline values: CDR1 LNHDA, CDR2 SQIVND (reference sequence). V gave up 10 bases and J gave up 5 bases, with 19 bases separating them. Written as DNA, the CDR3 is TGTGCCACATCCAGACAGGGGAGGGGAGATACGCAGTATTTT. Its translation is CATSRQGRGDTQYF. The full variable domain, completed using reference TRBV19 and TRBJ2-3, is DGGITQSPKYLFRKEGQNVTLSCEQNLNHDAMYWYRQDPGQGLRLIYYSQIVNDFQKGDIAEGYSVSREKKESFPLTVTSAQKNPTAFYLCATSRQGRGDTQYFGPGTRLTVL.

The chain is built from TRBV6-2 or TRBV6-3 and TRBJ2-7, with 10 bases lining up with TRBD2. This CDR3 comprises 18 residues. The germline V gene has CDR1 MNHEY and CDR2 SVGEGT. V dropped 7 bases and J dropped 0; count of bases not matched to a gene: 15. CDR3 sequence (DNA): TGTGCCAGCACCCACGGCGGTAGCGGGAGGATGGCCTCCTACGAGCAGTACTTC. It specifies CASTHGGSGRMASYEQYF.